Below, 29 T cell receptor beta chains from the same sample are listed, as sequenced in a study of cytomegalovirus exposure and HLA in healthy donors. The PCR was carried out with 60 Vbeta primers and 13 Jbeta primers. TCRdb's copy holds only in-frame clones and misses some; the assay was immunoSEQ multiplex PCR. The top ten clones hold roughly 4.5% of a sample with some 170,000 clones, 70% of them seen once. Input material: PBMCs. The receptors originated from a man aged 18 to 29 in good health and CMV-seropositive.

The chain employs TRBV5-4 and TRBJ2-1; TRBD1 matches 9 bases. This CDR3 region has 14 residues. Germline CDR1 and CDR2: SGHNT and YYREEE (reference sequence). The V segment lost 7 bases and the J segment 3 bases; nucleotides outside the gene matches: 5. This chain's CDR3 is CASPRDRVYNEQFF. CDR3 nucleotides: TGTGCCAGCCCCCGGGACAGGGTCTACAATGAGCAGTTCTTC.

The chain couples TRBV29-1 to TRBJ2-1; weak D call: TRBD2 (6 bases). The length of the CDR3 is 14 residues. V was shortened by 6 bases and J by 6 bases, with 18 bases between the two germline ends. The germline V gene has CDR1 SQVTM and CDR2 ANQGSEA. CDR3 loop: CSVFGTPGTNEQFF. For the CDR3, the DNA is TGCAGCGTATTCGGGACTCCTGGGACCAATGAGCAGTTCTTC.

Only a few counts were recorded for this clone. This chain connects TRBV2 to TRBJ2-7; D is perhaps TRBD2 (6 bases). The CDR3 is 14 amino acids. CDR1 is SNHLY, CDR2 FYNNEI, per germline. Trimming left V 6 bases short and J 7 bases short, with 19 bases between. CDR3 in DNA: TGTGCCAGCAGAAGACTAGGGGAGTTTATGGAGCAGTACGTC. It translates to CASRRLGEFMEQYV.

The V call is TRBV11-3, the J call TRBJ1-1, with D uncertain. The CDR3 runs to 13 residues. Germline V gene lookup returns CDR1 SGHNT and CDR2 YENEEA. The V gene lost 3 bases and the J gene lost 6 bases, with 11 bases spanning the gap. The CDR3 DNA reads as TGTGCCAGCAGCTTCCTCGAGGTAGCTGAAGCTTTCTTT. It encodes CASSFLEVAEAFF.

This sequence joins TRBV7-9 and TRBJ1-4; possibly TRBD1 for D (5 bases). This CDR3 has 14 amino acids. Trimming left V 6 bases short and J 8 bases short, with 16 bases between. Germline loops: CDR1 SEHNR, CDR2 FQNEAQ (reference sequence). The CDR3 DNA follows: TGTGCCAGCAGTCTGACTGGGGAGGGGGAAAAACTGTTTTTT. It is translated as CASSLTGEGEKLFF.

In this sample, this clone turned up once. This chain joins TRBV9 and TRBJ2-5, with D perhaps TRBD2 (7 bases). The CDR3 contains 16 residues. The V gene's germline CDR1 is SGDLS and CDR2 YYNGEE. V was trimmed by 4 bases and J by 2 bases, leaving 18 bases between them. CDR3 bases: TGTGCCAGCAGCCCCCCCCCGGGGGGCAATCAAGAGACCCAGTACTTC. Translation gives CASSPPPGGNQETQYF.

The V gene is TRBV7-9, the J gene TRBJ2-1; TRBD1 agrees at 9 bases. The CDR3 sequence is 18 residues long. The ends lost 2 bases at V and 7 bases at J; junction bases unmatched: 15. CDR1 is SEHNR, CDR2 FQNEAQ, per germline (reference sequence). CDR3 sequence: CASSLMGQGKGGQNEQFF. The CDR3 DNA follows: TGTGCCAGCAGCTTAATGGGACAGGGTAAAGGTGGGCAGAATGAGCAGTTCTTC.

This clone was seen more than once but under ten times. The V call is TRBV4-1, the J call TRBJ1-2; D not resolved. The CDR3 contains 13 residues. V gave up 4 bases and J gave up 8 bases, with 14 bases separating them. CDR1 is MGHRA and CDR2 is YSYEKL in the germline V gene. DNA for the CDR3: TGCGCCAGCAGCCCTCACGACATGCGAGGCTACACCTTC. It translates to CASSPHDMRGYTF.

The sample holds a few counts of this clone. The V and J genes are TRBV5-4 and TRBJ2-6; 11 positions match TRBD1. After removal of 0 bases from V and 8 bases from J, the junction contained 4 bases not matched to a gene. Germline V gene data show CDR1 as SGHNT and CDR2 as YYREEE (reference sequence). The CDR3 is 16 residues long. Written as DNA, the CDR3 is TGTGCCAGCAGCTTGGTGGGACAGGGGGGAACCAACGTCCTGACTTTC. Translating gives CASSLVGQGGTNVLTF.

The chain uses TRBV28 and TRBJ2-3, with D perhaps matching TRBD2 (7 bases). Germline CDR1 reads MDHEN; CDR2 reads SYDVKM. This CDR3 comprises 16 residues. The V and J ends lost 3 bases and 3 bases respectively, with 16 bases between them. This chain's CDR3 is CASSLRGGKGTDTQYF. The CDR3 nucleotides are TGTGCCAGCAGTTTGAGGGGGGGAAAAGGGACAGATACGCAGTATTTT.

A few counts support this clone. CDR3 loop: CASSLGQNYEKLFF. The CDR3 DNA is TGTGCCAGCAGCTTGGGACAGAACTATGAAAAACTGTTTTTT. V gene TRBV5-8 combines with J gene TRBJ1-4; maybe TRBD1 (5 bases). The ends were cut back, 0 bases at V and 6 bases at J, with 9 bases in the middle. This CDR3 is built from 14 residues. The germline V gene encodes CDR1 SGHTS and CDR2 YDEGEE.

The chain has TRBV5-1 and TRBJ2-2; D is unresolved. CDR1 SGHRS and CDR2 YFSETQ come from the germline V gene. The CDR3 is made up of 12 amino acids. V lost 4 bases and J 2 bases, leaving 3 bases between the germline ends. The CDR3 region has the DNA TGCGCCAGCAGCCCTAACACCGGGGAGCTGTTTTTT. Its translation: CASSPNTGELFF.

A single count supports this clone. The chain carries TRBV30 and TRBJ1-3, with D uncertain. Trimming cost V 3 bases and J 0 bases, with 21 bases left between them. Germline CDR1 is GTSNPN and CDR2 is SVGIG (reference sequence). This CDR3 has 18 amino acids. The CDR3, as DNA: TGTGCCTGGAGCGACATGGCCCCCGGGGTGGACTCTGGAAACACCATATATTTT. It codes for CAWSDMAPGVDSGNTIYF.

This clone was seen a handful of times. The rearrangement links TRBV19 to TRBJ2-5; D not resolved. Germline CDR1 and CDR2: LNHDA and SQIVND (reference sequence). Trimming shortened V by 1 base and J by 2 bases, and 5 bases separated the two germline ends. The CDR3 spans 13 residues. CDR3 loop: CASSIAYQETQYF. The CDR3 coding sequence is TGTGCCAGTAGTATAGCCTATCAAGAGACCCAGTACTTC.

V and J are TRBV5-1 and TRBJ2-3; possibly TRBD1 for D (5 bases). This CDR3 has 14 residues. Germline assignment: CDR1 SGHRS and CDR2 YFSETQ. V dropped 5 bases and J dropped 2 bases, with 12 bases sitting between them. The CDR3 coding sequence is TGCGCCAGCAGAGCTTCAGGGTTCACAGATACGCAGTATTTT. This translates into CASRASGFTDTQYF.

The chain employs TRBV11-2 and TRBJ1-1; 9 positions match TRBD1. In germline, CDR1 is SGHAT, CDR2 FQNNGV. The CDR3 has 14 amino acids. The ends lost 3 bases at V and 3 bases at J; junction bases unmatched: 2. The CDR3 DNA is TGTGCCAGCAGCTTCACAGGGGGCGACACTGAAGCTTTCTTT. It codes for CASSFTGGDTEAFF. Together with reference TRBV11-2 and TRBJ1-1, the CDR3 gives the full variable domain: EAGVAQSPRYKIIEKRQSVAFWCNPISGHATLYWYQQILGQGPKLLIQFQNNGVVDDSQLPKDRFSAERLKGVDSTLKIQPAKLEDSAVYLCASSFTGGDTEAFFGQGTRLTVV.

This clone was observed a few times. The chain links TRBV18 to TRBJ2-3; TRBD2 matches 11 bases. The germline V gene encodes CDR1 KGHSH and CDR2 LQKENI. The CDR3 spans 16 residues. With V trimmed by 6 bases and J by 3 bases, 8 bases remained unmatched. CDR3 protein: CASSLRLAGTTDTQYF. For the CDR3, the DNA is TGTGCCAGCTCCCTGAGACTAGCGGGAACAACAGATACGCAGTATTTT.

This chain connects TRBV7-6 to TRBJ2-2; a weak D match, TRBD1 (6 bases). V was clipped by 1 base and J by 0 bases, with 12 bases between them. The CDR3 is 17 amino acids. Per the germline V gene, CDR1 is SGHVS and CDR2 is FNYEAQ. As DNA, the CDR3 is TGTGCCAGCAGCTTAGAACACAGGGAGACGAACACCGGGGAGCTGTTTTTT. Translated, it gives CASSLEHRETNTGELFF.

The gene calls are TRBV5-1 and TRBJ1-5; TRBD1 is a possible D gene (6 bases). The germline V gene has CDR1 SGHRS and CDR2 YFSETQ. The ends were cut back, 4 bases at V and 1 base at J, with 12 bases in the middle. The CDR3 has 15 amino acids. The CDR3 DNA follows: TGCGCCAGCAGCCTCGGACAGTCCAGCAATCAGCCCCAGCATTTT. Protein: CASSLGQSSNQPQHF.

The V gene is TRBV13, the J gene TRBJ1-3; 8 nucleotides align to TRBD1. Unmatched junction bases numbered 6, after V lost 5 bases and J lost 0 bases. The CDR3 sequence is 16 residues long. Germline V gene sequence: CDR1 PRHDT, CDR2 FYEKMQ (reference sequence). The CDR3 loop is CASSLGTGNSGNTIYF. CDR3 nucleotide sequence: TGTGCCAGCAGCCTCGGGACAGGAAACTCTGGAAACACCATATATTTT.

The chain employs TRBV25-1 and TRBJ2-3, with 8 bases matching TRBD2. With V trimmed by 3 bases and J by 5 bases, 16 bases remained unmatched. The CDR3 has 18 residues. The V gene's germline CDR1 is MGHDK and CDR2 SYGVNS. The CDR3 coding sequence is TGTGCCAGCAGTGATCCCCTGTCGGCGGGACTAGAGAGAGATACGCAGTATTTT. This sequence encodes CASSDPLSAGLERDTQYF.

This clone has a single count. This chain links TRBV10-1 with TRBJ2-7; 8 bases map to TRBD1. This CDR3 is 15 amino acids long. Germline CDR1 is WNHNN and CDR2 is SYGVQD (reference sequence). J was trimmed by 3 bases and V by 0 bases; bases with no gene match: 4. The DNA for the CDR3 is TGCGCCAGCAGTGAGTCTTCTGGACAGGGCTACGAGCAGTACGTC. This codes for CASSESSGQGYEQYV.

The rearrangement joins TRBV7-3 to TRBJ1-5; a possible D gene is TRBD1 (6 bases). The CDR3 spans 14 residues. Deletions cut 3 bases from V and 2 bases from J, with 8 bases between. Germline-derived CDR1 and CDR2 are SGHTA and FQGTGA. In DNA, the CDR3 is TGTGCCAGCAGCTTGCGACAGGGCAATCAGCCCCAGCATTTT. It yields the protein CASSLRQGNQPQHF.

This chain connects TRBV6-6 to TRBJ2-3; D gene unclear. The CDR3 is 13 residues long. Per germline, CDR1 MNHNY and CDR2 SVGAGI (reference sequence). V was cut by 4 bases and J by 2 bases, with 7 bases left in between. The CDR3, as DNA: TGTGCCAGCAGTTTCTATCCCACAGATACGCAGTATTTT. Translation gives CASSFYPTDTQYF.

J is TRBJ2-2 and V is TRBV5-4; 14 bases fit TRBD2. Germline values: CDR1 SGHNT, CDR2 YYREEE (reference sequence). With V trimmed by 4 bases and J by 7 bases, 9 bases remained unmatched. The CDR3 is 17 residues long. The DNA of the CDR3 is TGTGCCAGCAGCCCGGAACTGACTAGCGGGAGGGGCGGGGAGCTGTTTTTT. It specifies CASSPELTSGRGGELFF.

V is TRBV5-1 and J is TRBJ1-4, with TRBD1 matching over 9 bases. Trimming at V came to 4 bases and at J to 6 bases, leaving 7 bases not matched to a gene. Germline V CDR1 and CDR2: SGHRS, YFSETQ. The length of the CDR3 is 15 residues. DNA of the CDR3: TGCGCCAGCAGCCTAGGGACAGGGCTATATGAAAAACTGTTTTTT. Residues: CASSLGTGLYEKLFF.

This chain connects TRBV19 to TRBJ1-1; perhaps TRBD1 as D (6 bases). Trimming pared 1 base from V and 6 bases from J, leaving 18 bases between. The CDR3 length is 16 residues. The germline CDR1 and CDR2 sequences are LNHDA and SQIVND (reference sequence). In nucleotides, the CDR3 is TGTGCCAGTAGTATAGGGGCGGACAGCCTCATCGCTGAAGCTTTCTTT. The encoded protein is CASSIGADSLIAEAFF.

The rearrangement links TRBV10-1 to TRBJ1-2; D gene ambiguous. The germline V gene encodes CDR1 WNHNN and CDR2 SYGVQD (reference sequence). The V end was cut by 2 bases, the J end by 7 bases, with 11 bases between. The CDR3 length is 13 residues. The CDR3 loop is CASSEGAPLGYTF. The CDR3 coding sequence is TGCGCCAGCAGTGAGGGAGCACCCCTTGGCTACACCTTC.

The J gene is TRBJ2-7, the V gene TRBV28, with a tentative D call TRBD2 (7 bases). The germline V gene encodes CDR1 MDHEN and CDR2 SYDVKM. The CDR3 length is 15 residues. The V end was cut by 5 bases, the J end by 2 bases, with 16 bases between. This CDR3 reads CASSAQGRATYEQYV. The CDR3 DNA sequence: TGTGCCAGCAGTGCTCAGGGGAGGGCGACCTACGAGCAGTACGTC.